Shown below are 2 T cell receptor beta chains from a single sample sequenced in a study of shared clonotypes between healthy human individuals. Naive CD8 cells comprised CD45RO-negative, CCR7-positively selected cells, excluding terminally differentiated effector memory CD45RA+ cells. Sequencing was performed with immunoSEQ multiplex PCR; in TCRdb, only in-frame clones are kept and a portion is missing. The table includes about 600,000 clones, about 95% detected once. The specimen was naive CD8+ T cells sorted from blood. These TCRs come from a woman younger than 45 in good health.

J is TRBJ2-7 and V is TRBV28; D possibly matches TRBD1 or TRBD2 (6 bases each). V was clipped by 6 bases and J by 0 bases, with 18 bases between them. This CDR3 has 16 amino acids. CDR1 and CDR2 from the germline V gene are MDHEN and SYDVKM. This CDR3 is CASREPGDKRSYEQYF. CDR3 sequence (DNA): TGTGCCAGCAGAGAGCCGGGGGACAAGCGCTCCTACGAGCAGTACTTC.

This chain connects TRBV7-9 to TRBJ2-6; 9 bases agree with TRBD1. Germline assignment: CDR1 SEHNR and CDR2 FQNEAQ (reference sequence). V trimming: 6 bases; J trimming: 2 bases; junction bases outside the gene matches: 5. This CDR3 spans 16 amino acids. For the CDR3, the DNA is TGTGCCAGCAGAGGGACAGGGTCTACTGGGGCCAACGTCCTGACTTTC. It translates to CASRGTGSTGANVLTF.